Reported below is one TCR beta chain. Its antigen is currently unknown. These data are taken from a study of T cell responses to AZD1222 COVID-19 vaccine. As for the study in general: Researchers grouped second doses given at about 4 or about 12 weeks into one pool. General study results and limits: At 160-218 and 743-854, vaccine-associated CD4 TCRs were dominant, and they spanned spike. Clonal diversity was possibly underestimated, and the donors were mostly white British, with more females.

V lost 2 bases and J lost 0; bases outside the gene matches: 7. Germline V gene lookup returns CDR1 LNHDA and CDR2 SQIVND (reference sequence). The CDR3 runs to 19 residues. Data came from immunoSEQ multiplex PCR; TCRdb stores just in-frame clones and leaves some out. Of roughly 120,000 clones in the sample, roughly nine tenths were seen once. The material was peripheral blood, obtained on day 0 of AZD1222 vaccination. This clonotype was obtained from an adult in good health. The V and J genes are TRBV19 and TRBJ2-1; 13 nucleotides agree with TRBD2. The CDR3 DNA follows: TGTGCCAGTAGTATAAGGGGACTAGCGGGATTGAGCTCCTACAATGAGCAGTTCTTC. Protein: CASSIRGLAGLSSYNEQFF.